One TCR beta chain is described in this entry. Treatment of any kind had been given to no patient before thyroid surgery. The sample comes from a study of metastatic and nonmetastatic thyroid tumors. TCRdb reprocessed the PCR reads using MiXCR. The table has roughly 16,000 clones, almost 35% seen once. The source of this sequence is a female donor with papillary thyroid cancer or a benign thyroid nodule (not recorded which). Some clones in this sample may be carry-over from other donors' samples. Sample: tumor tissue.

CDR3 protein: CSADRGVLGTEAFF. For the CDR3, the DNA is TGCAGTGCTGACAGGGGGGTCTTGGGAACTGAAGCTTTCTTT. The J gene is TRBJ1-1, the V gene TRBV20-1, with 9 bases lining up with TRBD1. This CDR3 spans 14 amino acids. The junction had 9 bases not matched to a gene; V was cut back by 5 bases and J by 5 bases. CDR1 is DFQATT, CDR2 SNEGSKA, per germline (reference sequence).